The 21 T cell receptor beta chains below were found in one sample sequenced in a study of preoperative IRX-2 immunotherapy in early breast cancer. As to treatment: preoperative locoregional IRX-2 cytokine immunotherapy. Measured with immunoSEQ multiplex PCR; TCRdb has only the in-frame clones, and not every one. The table lists over 60,000 clones, 94% of them singletons, with around 1.7% in the top ten. This material was acquired from a patient treated with IRX-2 immunotherapy. These TCRs come from a human donor with breast cancer.

V gene TRBV18 combines with J gene TRBJ2-1; D may be TRBD1 or TRBD2 (5 bases each). CDR1 and CDR2 (germline): KGHSH, LQKENI. The CDR3 has 14 residues. Between the trimmed V and J ends, which lost 3 bases and 1 base, there was a span of 7 bases. The CDR3 region is CASSPGPSYNEQFF. The CDR3 nucleotides read TGTGCCAGCTCACCGGGACCTTCCTACAATGAGCAGTTCTTC.

The chain employs TRBV9 and TRBJ2-1; D is undetermined. The CDR3 runs 14 residues. Per germline, CDR1 SGDLS and CDR2 YYNGEE. V was pared by 4 bases and J by 4 bases, with 12 bases between. CDR3 protein: CASSSRTLYNEQFF. In DNA form, the CDR3 reads TGTGCCAGCAGCTCCCGGACCTTATACAATGAGCAGTTCTTC.

V gene TRBV10-3 combines with J gene TRBJ2-1; TRBD2 agrees at 9 bases. This CDR3 has 14 amino acids. Germline V lookup: CDR1 ENHRY, CDR2 SYGVKD. CDR3 DNA: TGTGCGAGCTGGCGGGGGGGCTCCTACAATGAGCAGTTCTTC. This sequence encodes CASWRGGSYNEQFF.

The V call is TRBV28, the J call TRBJ2-5; possible D gene TRBD1, 6 bases. CDR1 and CDR2 from the germline V gene are MDHEN and SYDVKM. CDR3 length: 15 residues. V dropped 8 bases and J dropped 5 bases, with 21 bases sitting between them. The CDR3 loop reads CASSGPRGLRETQYF. CDR3 sequence (DNA): TGTGCCAGCTCTGGCCCTAGGGGGTTAAGGGAGACCCAGTACTTC.

This chain uses TRBV29-1 with TRBJ1-4, with D maybe TRBD1 (5 bases). The CDR3 spans 11 residues. V dropped 7 bases and J dropped 8 bases, with 11 bases sitting between them. Germline CDR1 reads SQVTM; CDR2 reads ANQGSEA. The CDR3 DNA sequence: TGCAGCGGGGGGGAGGAGGAAAAACTGTTTTTT. Its translation is CSGGEEEKLFF.

This chain uses TRBV7-2 with TRBJ1-3, with D hard to call. The CDR3 covers 13 residues. CDR1 and CDR2 (germline): SGHTA, FQGNSA. With 5 bases removed from V and 0 bases from J, the gap between germline ends came to 5 bases. CDR3 sequence: CASSPLSGNTIYF. CDR3 nucleotides: TGTGCCAGCAGCCCCCTCTCTGGAAACACCATATATTTT.

The CDR3: CASSPTGGEQYF. The CDR3, as DNA: TGTGCCAGCAGCCCGACAGGGGGCGAGCAGTACTTC. V is TRBV7-2 and J is TRBJ2-7, with TRBD1 matching 9 bases. The germline CDR1 and CDR2 sequences are SGHTA and FQGNSA. Trimming took 5 bases from V and 6 from J; bases not matched to a gene: 2. The CDR3 extends over 12 amino acids.

This chain links TRBV27 with TRBJ2-2, with D perhaps TRBD2 (6 bases). The CDR3 length is 18 residues. V was trimmed by 2 bases and J by 6 bases, leaving 22 bases between them. Germline assignment: CDR1 MNHEY and CDR2 SMNVEV (reference sequence). In DNA, the CDR3 is TGTGCCAGCAGTTTACCGTCTCGACTAGGAAGGTTCGCCGGGGAGCTGTTTTTT. Protein: CASSLPSRLGRFAGELFF.

The sample holds one count of this clone. The rearrangement joins TRBV7-8 to TRBJ1-2, with 8 bases that match TRBD1. This CDR3 has 14 residues. V was clipped by 5 bases and J by 4 bases; unmatched bases: 6. CDR1 and CDR2 (germline): SGHVS, FQNEAQ. CDR3 in amino acids: CASSGSTGAYGYTF. The CDR3, as DNA: TGTGCCAGCAGCGGCTCGACAGGGGCCTATGGCTACACCTTC.

The sample holds a few counts of this clone. The gene calls are TRBV5-1 and TRBJ2-7; TRBD2 might be the D (6 bases). V shed 0 bases and J shed 3 bases, with 13 bases lying between them. Germline values: CDR1 SGHRS, CDR2 YFSETQ. The CDR3 length is 15 residues. CDR3 protein: CASSLDGGSIYEQYF. CDR3 bases: TGCGCCAGCAGCTTGGACGGGGGATCGATCTACGAGCAGTACTTC.

The chain recombines TRBV5-8 with TRBJ2-3; 12 bases map to TRBD2. J was trimmed by 6 bases and V by 0 bases; bases with no gene match: 5. Germline-derived CDR1 and CDR2 are SGHTS and YDEGEE. The CDR3 length is 16 residues. CDR3 sequence reads: CASSLGLAGDGDTQYF. The CDR3 region has the DNA TGTGCCAGCAGCTTGGGACTAGCGGGGGACGGGGATACGCAGTATTTT.

J is TRBJ2-7 and V is TRBV28, with TRBD1 matching over 11 bases. V dropped 5 bases and J dropped 3; count of bases not matched to a gene: 6. Germline-derived CDR1 and CDR2 are MDHEN and SYDVKM. The CDR3 length is 15 residues. The chain's CDR3 is CASSGGTGGRYEQYF. CDR3 bases: TGTGCCAGCAGTGGGGGGACAGGGGGACGCTACGAGCAGTACTTC.

This clone has just one count. V gene TRBV2 combines with J gene TRBJ1-1, with 8 bases fitting TRBD1. Per the germline V gene, CDR1 is SNHLY and CDR2 is FYNNEI. With V trimmed by 9 bases and J by 5 bases, 8 bases remained unmatched. This CDR3 contains 13 residues. CDR3 sequence reads: CARRDRRGTEAFF. The CDR3 coding sequence is TGTGCCAGGAGGGACAGGCGGGGGACTGAAGCTTTCTTT.

J is TRBJ2-2 and V is TRBV27; 11 nucleotides line up with TRBD2. The V and J ends lost 11 bases and 6 bases, in that order; junction bases with no gene match: 5. This CDR3 is built from 13 residues. Per germline, CDR1 MNHEY and CDR2 SMNVEV (reference sequence). In nucleotides, the CDR3 is TGTGCCGGGTTTAGCGGGGGGGCCGGGGAGCTGTTTTTT. Translating gives CAGFSGGAGELFF.

The rearrangement joins TRBV7-2 to TRBJ1-2; 7 bases are shared with TRBD1. This CDR3 is 14 amino acids long. With V trimmed by 2 bases and J by 2 bases, 2 bases remained unmatched. Germline CDR1 and CDR2: SGHTA and FQGNSA. The CDR3 DNA reads as TGTGCCAGCAGCTTAAACAGGGGAAACTATGGCTACACCTTC. It translates to CASSLNRGNYGYTF.

The chain joins TRBV5-4 to TRBJ1-2, with D unresolved. Germline CDR1 and CDR2: SGHNT and YYREEE (reference sequence). V lost 0 bases and J lost 7, with 7 bases in between. This CDR3 has 12 amino acids. DNA of the CDR3: TGTGCCAGCAGCTTGGGTGGGCTTGGCTACACCTTC. Translated, it gives CASSLGGLGYTF.

The chain couples TRBV7-9 to TRBJ1-1; D call uncertain. CDR1 and CDR2 from the germline V gene are SEHNR and FQNEAQ (reference sequence). The CDR3 is made up of 15 amino acids. V was cut by 0 bases and J by 4 bases, with 12 bases left in between. Here the CDR3 reads CASSLAVRQPTEAFF. CDR3 coding DNA: TGTGCCAGCAGCTTAGCGGTGCGGCAGCCCACTGAAGCTTTCTTT.

This chain uses TRBV6-5 with TRBJ1-3; no definite D call. This CDR3 contains 14 residues. V was clipped by 6 bases and J by 2 bases, with 11 bases between them. Germline CDR1 MNHEY, CDR2 SVGAGI. CDR3 protein: CASRSTRAGNTIYF. The DNA for the CDR3 is TGTGCCAGCAGGTCGACAAGAGCTGGAAACACCATATATTTT.

This clone was seen once. V and J are TRBV6-4 and TRBJ2-2, with a weak D call TRBD2 (6 bases). This CDR3 comprises 14 residues. CDR1 is MRHNA and CDR2 is SNTAGT in the germline V gene. V dropped 6 bases and J dropped 0 bases, with 8 bases sitting between them. The CDR3 protein is CASRWGANTGELFF. In DNA form, the CDR3 reads TGTGCCAGCAGATGGGGGGCGAACACCGGGGAGCTGTTTTTT.

The chain carries TRBV2 and TRBJ1-1; no clear D. The CDR3 has 14 amino acids. Trimming took off 6 bases at V and 5 bases at J, with 16 bases between the two ends. Germline V gene sequence: CDR1 SNHLY, CDR2 FYNNEI. The CDR3 region has the DNA TGTGCCAGCAGGGCGGAGGCCTCGGGGACTGAAGCTTTCTTT. Translation gives CASRAEASGTEAFF.

The V and J genes are TRBV5-6 and TRBJ2-5; the D gene is possibly TRBD2 (6 bases). Germline-derived CDR1 and CDR2 are SGHDT and YYEEEE. The CDR3 totals 14 residues. Trimming removed 4 bases from V and 7 bases from J, with 17 bases in between. The CDR3 loop is CASSPDGGWGTQYF. CDR3 nucleotide sequence: TGTGCCAGCAGCCCGGATGGGGGGTGGGGGACCCAGTACTTC.